One and the same sample provided the 5 T cell receptor beta chains below, sequenced in a study of T cell responses to AZD1222 COVID-19 vaccine. Sequenced by immunoSEQ multiplex PCR; TCRdb stores in-frame clones only, minus some. This table has approximately 110,000 clones, 85% to 90% appearing once. This sample comprised peripheral blood, obtained 28 days after the second AZD1222 dose. All receptors derive from an adult who received the AZD1222 COVID-19 vaccine.

This rearrangement joins TRBV6-2 or TRBV6-3 to TRBJ1-5; D is perhaps TRBD1 (5 bases). V dropped 5 bases and J dropped 3 bases, with 17 bases sitting between them. The CDR3 runs 16 residues. Germline CDR1 and CDR2: MNHEY and SVGEGT. The CDR3 here is CASSRYGGLVNQPQHF. CDR3 sequence (DNA): TGTGCCAGCAGTCGATACGGGGGACTCGTCAATCAGCCCCAGCATTTT.

This chain links TRBV28 with TRBJ1-5, with unresolved D. Trimming removed 6 bases from V and 4 bases from J, with 4 bases in between. Germline CDR1 reads MDHEN; CDR2 reads SYDVKM. The CDR3 runs to 11 residues. The CDR3 is CASSFNQPQHF. In nucleotides, the CDR3 is TGTGCCAGCAGCTTTAATCAGCCCCAGCATTTT.

This CDR3 is CASSPRRDSPYNEQFF. The CDR3 DNA sequence: TGCGCCAGCAGCCCGAGACGGGACTCCCCATACAATGAGCAGTTCTTC. The chain couples TRBV4-1 to TRBJ2-1; weak D call: TRBD2 (6 bases). Germline values: CDR1 MGHRA, CDR2 YSYEKL. With 4 bases removed from V and 4 bases from J, the gap between germline ends came to 17 bases. CDR3 length equals 16 residues.

The chain has TRBV2 and TRBJ1-2; D unresolved. Between the trimmed V and J ends, which lost 7 bases and 5 bases, there was a span of 17 bases. This CDR3 is built from 14 residues. Germline V gene sequence: CDR1 SNHLY, CDR2 FYNNEI. CDR3 bases: TGTGCCAGCACGAGTAGGGCGGGCCCTTATGGCTACACCTTC. Its translation: CASTSRAGPYGYTF.

The chain has TRBV6-1 and TRBJ2-5; 7 bases map to TRBD1. The V and J ends lost 3 bases and 3 bases, in that order; junction bases with no gene match: 13. The length of the CDR3 is 17 residues. Germline V lookup: CDR1 MNHNS, CDR2 SASEGT. This CDR3 is CASSDPLFTTGKETQYF. In DNA, the CDR3 is TGTGCCAGCAGTGATCCCTTATTTACGACAGGGAAAGAGACCCAGTACTTC.